What follows describes a single TCR beta chain. Antigen unknown. The entry originates in a study of vaccination and CD4 T cells after COVID-19. Treatment reported: approximately 11-day PBMC culture with coronavirus spike peptide pools or control peptides (ViraFEST assay). Sequenced with the Oncomine TCR Beta short-read assay was DNA taken from cultured CD4+ T cells. TCRdb used MiXCR to reprocess the PCR reads, holding one entry per CDR3 protein. The sample lists about 10,000 distinct CDR3 sequences, roughly 60% occurring once. Trimming took off 5 bases at V and 5 bases at J, with 11 bases between the two ends. The germline V gene has CDR1 KGHDR and CDR2 SFDVKD. The CDR3 runs 13 residues.

This receptor was obtained from a human donor who had recovered from COVID-19. The sample consisted of CD4+ T cells from blood, cultured in vitro. The chain links TRBV24-1 to TRBJ1-1; no definite D call. CDR3 nucleotides: TGTGCCACCAGTGCCCCAGGTGAAACTGAAGCTTTCTTT. Translating it yields CATSAPGETEAFF.